This T cell receptor (beta chain) was sequenced in a study of T cells in tumors after PD-1 blockade. This CDR3 is built from 16 residues. The ends lost 1 base at V and 1 base at J; junction bases unmatched: 3. Per germline, CDR1 LNHNV and CDR2 YYDKDF (reference sequence). TCRdb keeps only in-frame clones here, not all; method: immunoSEQ multiplex PCR. Here the sample spans some 20,000 clones, about 84% being singletons. Sequencing used PBMCs, obtained after anti-PD-1 therapy. V is TRBV15 and J is TRBJ2-3, with 9 bases fitting TRBD2. The TCR sequence derives from a human donor with advanced basal cell or squamous cell carcinoma (not recorded which). This chain's CDR3 is CATSRAREGGTDTQYF. In DNA, the CDR3 is TGTGCCACCAGCAGAGCGCGGGAGGGCGGCACAGATACGCAGTATTTT.